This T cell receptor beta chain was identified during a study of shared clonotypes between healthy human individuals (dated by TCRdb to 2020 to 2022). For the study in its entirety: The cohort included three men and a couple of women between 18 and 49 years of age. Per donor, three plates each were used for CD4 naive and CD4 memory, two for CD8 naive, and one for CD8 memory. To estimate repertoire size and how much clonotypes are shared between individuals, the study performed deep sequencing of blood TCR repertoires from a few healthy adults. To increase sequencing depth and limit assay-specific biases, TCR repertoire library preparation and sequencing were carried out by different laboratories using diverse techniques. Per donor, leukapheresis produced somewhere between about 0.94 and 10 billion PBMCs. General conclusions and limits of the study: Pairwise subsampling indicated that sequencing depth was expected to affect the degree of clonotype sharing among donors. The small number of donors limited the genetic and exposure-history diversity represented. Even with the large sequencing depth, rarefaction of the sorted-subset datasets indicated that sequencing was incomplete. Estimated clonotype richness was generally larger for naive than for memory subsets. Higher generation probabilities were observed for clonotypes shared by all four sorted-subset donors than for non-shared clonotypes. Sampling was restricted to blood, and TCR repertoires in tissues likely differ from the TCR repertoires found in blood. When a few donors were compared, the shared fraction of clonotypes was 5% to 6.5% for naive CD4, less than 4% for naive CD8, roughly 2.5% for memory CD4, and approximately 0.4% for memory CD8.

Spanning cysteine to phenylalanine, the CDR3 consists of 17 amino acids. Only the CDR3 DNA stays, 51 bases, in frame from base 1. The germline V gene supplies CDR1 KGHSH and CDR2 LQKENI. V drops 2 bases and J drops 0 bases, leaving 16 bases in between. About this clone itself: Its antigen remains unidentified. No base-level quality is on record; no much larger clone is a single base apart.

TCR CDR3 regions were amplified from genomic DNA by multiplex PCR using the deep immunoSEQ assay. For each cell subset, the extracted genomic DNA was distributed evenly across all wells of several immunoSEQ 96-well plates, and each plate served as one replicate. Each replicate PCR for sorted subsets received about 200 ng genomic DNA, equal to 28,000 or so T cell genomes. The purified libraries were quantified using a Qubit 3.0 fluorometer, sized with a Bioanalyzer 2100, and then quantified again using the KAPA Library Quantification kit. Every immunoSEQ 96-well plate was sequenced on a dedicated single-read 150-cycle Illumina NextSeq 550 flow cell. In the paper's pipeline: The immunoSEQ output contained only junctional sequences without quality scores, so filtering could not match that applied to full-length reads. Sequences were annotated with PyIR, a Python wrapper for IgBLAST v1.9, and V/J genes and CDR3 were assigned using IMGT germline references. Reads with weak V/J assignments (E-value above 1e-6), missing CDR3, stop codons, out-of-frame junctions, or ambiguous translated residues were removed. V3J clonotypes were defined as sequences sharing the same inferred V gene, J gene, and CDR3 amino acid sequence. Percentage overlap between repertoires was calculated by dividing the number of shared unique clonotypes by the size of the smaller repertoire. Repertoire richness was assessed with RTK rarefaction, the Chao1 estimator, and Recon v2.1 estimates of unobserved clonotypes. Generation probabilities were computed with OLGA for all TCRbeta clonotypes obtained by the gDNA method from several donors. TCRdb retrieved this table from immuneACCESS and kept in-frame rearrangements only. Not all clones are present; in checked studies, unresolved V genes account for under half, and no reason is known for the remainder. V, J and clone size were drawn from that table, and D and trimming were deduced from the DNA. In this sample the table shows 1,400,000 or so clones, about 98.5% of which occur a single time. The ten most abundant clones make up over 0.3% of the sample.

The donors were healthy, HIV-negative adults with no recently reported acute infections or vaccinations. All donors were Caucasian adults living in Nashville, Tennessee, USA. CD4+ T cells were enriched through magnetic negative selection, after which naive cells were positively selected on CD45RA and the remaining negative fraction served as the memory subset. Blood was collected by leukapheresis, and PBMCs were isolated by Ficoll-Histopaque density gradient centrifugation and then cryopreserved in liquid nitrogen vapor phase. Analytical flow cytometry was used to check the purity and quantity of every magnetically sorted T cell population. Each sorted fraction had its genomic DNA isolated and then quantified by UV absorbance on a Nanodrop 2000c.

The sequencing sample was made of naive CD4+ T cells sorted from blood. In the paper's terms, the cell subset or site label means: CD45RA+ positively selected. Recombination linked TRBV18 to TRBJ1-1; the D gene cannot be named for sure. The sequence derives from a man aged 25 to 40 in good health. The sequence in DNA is TGTGCCAGCTCACCAGTCCAGGCAGGACCCATGAACACTGAAGCTTTCTTT. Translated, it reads CASSPVQAGPMNTEAFF.